Reported below is one T cell receptor beta chain. This clonotype showed up many times. The antigen this receptor binds is unknown. Per-base qualities were not stored, and no clone one base away is much larger. These data originate in a study of T cells in Graves' hyperthyroidism and ophthalmopathy (dated by TCRdb to between 2018 and 2021). Regarding the study in general: Peripheral blood samples were taken at the time of initial diagnosis, prior to any treatment. To identify TCR V-J signatures that set the groups apart, the researchers used a discovery cohort of 90 to 100 patients, made up of some 41 with Graves' ophthalmopathy and approximately 57 with stable Graves' hyperthyroidism. An independent validation cohort of around 19 hyperthyroidism patients and roughly 16 patients who later progressed to ophthalmopathy tested prospective prediction of ophthalmopathy. The 80 to 100 discovery patients were randomly divided into training and test sets at a 7:3 ratio. The study also compared thyroid tissue and blood T-cell repertoires from roughly 6 Graves' hyperthyroidism patients. Once sampling was done, hyperthyroidism patients were given methimazole at a starting dose of 30 mg daily, whereas ophthalmopathy patients were given high-dose intravenous methylprednisolone. TCR Vbeta CDR3 sequencing of 140 or so peripheral blood samples (over 40 ophthalmopathy, over 70 hyperthyroidism and approximately 17 progressor patients) is reported in the paper.

Amplification of TCR beta CDR3 regions was carried out from RNA transcripts. The first round of RT-PCR for the TCR CDR3 was performed with the HTBI primer set and the Qiagen OneStep RT-PCR kit. The libraries were constructed in a second round of multiplex PCR and then size-selected and purified. The libraries were sequenced on an Illumina HiSeq2000 using paired-end 100 bp reads. The published analysis was carried out like this. SOAPnuke was used to process the raw data, with reads discarded if the reads contained adapters or uncalled bases, had a mean Phred below 15, or lacked an exact constant-primer or identifier match. COPE v1.2.5 was used to merge the high-quality paired reads, and each unique nucleotide sequence was defined as a clonotype. MiTCR v1.1 was used to align the clonotypes against IMGT TRBV, TRBD and TRBJ reference segments. Analysis was restricted to V-J combinations with a frequency above 0.0001, which covered 99.2% of repertoires. The TCS score was defined as F50 (clonal expansion) divided by E x V (chaos), with BLOSUM62-based TCRdist calculated between CDR3 peptides within each V-J. Welch's t-statistics and random forest reduced approximately 520 V-J features to 10 to 15, which were used in a naive Bayes classifier (R e1071). The public sequencing data were trimmed at Q25 with fastp and processed into clonotypes with MiXCR by TCRdb, which kept only in-frame beta chains. Rows are unified per CDR3 protein, each entry keeping the most common DNA and genes. The V and J calls here are based on TCRdb, not the publication. The sample table holds about 300,000 distinct CDR3 sequences, of which approximately 16% were seen once. The ten biggest clones cover approximately 35% of the sample.

The germline V gene (reference sequence) yields DFQATT for CDR1 and SNEGSKA for CDR2. The CDR3 holds 15 amino acids from the cysteine to the phenylalanine. Only the CDR3 DNA is retained, 45 bases long and in frame from the first base. V has 6 bases trimmed and J has 0 bases trimmed; junction bases matching no gene number 5. What the study reported, not specific to this receptor: Most expanded thyroid clonotypes (frequency above 0.001) were also detected in blood, suggesting blood repertoires may reflect thyroid immune responses. In cross-validation, a model built on a 13 V-J signature told ophthalmopathy apart from stable hyperthyroidism with 85% to 90% sensitivity and 81% to 82% specificity, and in testing the same model reached 80%/75%. No statistical method was used to set the sample size in advance, and investigators knew the group allocation. In validation, progression to ophthalmopathy was predicted by the model with nearly 71% sensitivity and just over 72% specificity, a median of about 6 months before onset.

Stable Graves' hyperthyroidism was defined as the absence of progression to ophthalmopathy over 18 months of follow-up. The hyperthyroidism patients were between 18 and 65 years old and newly diagnosed, with a disease duration of less than 2 months. Patients with uncontrolled infections, other autoimmune diseases, pregnancy or lactation were excluded. Clinical symptoms, serum thyroxine and TRAb, thyroid ultrasound, and orbital computed tomography formed the basis for the diagnoses. Ficoll-Paque density gradient centrifugation was used to isolate PBMCs from around 10 ml of fresh peripheral blood. Total RNA was extracted using Trizol reagent, and RNA quality was assessed on an Agilent 2100 Bioanalyzer.

The sequenced material came from blood. The source is a man younger than 40 with Graves' hyperthyroidism. Recombination joined TRBV20-1 with TRBJ2-5; the central 12 bases match TRBD2. The CDR3 region reads CSARLAGGYQETQYF. The base sequence is TGCAGTGCCCGCCTAGCGGGAGGGTACCAAGAGACCCAGTACTTC.